The rows below give T cell receptor beta chains drawn from one sample of a study of Graves' ophthalmopathy and Graves' hyperthyroidism. TCRdb re-derived calls from the multiplex PCR reads in MiXCR, one entry per CDR3 protein. The table includes about 700,000 distinct CDR3 sequences, roughly two fifths detected once. The sequenced sample consisted of peripheral blood. These receptors were collected from an adult man with Graves' ophthalmopathy. The CDR3 runs from the conserved cysteine through the conserved F or W.

CDR3: CSAGQDRYTF
J: TRBJ1-2
V: TRBV29-1

CDR3: CASSSKTAGQNTEAFF
J: TRBJ1-1
V: TRBV7-9

CDR3: CASGTVLQPQHF
J: TRBJ1-5
V: TRBV19

CDR3: CASSPKGNYEQYF
J: TRBJ2-7
V: TRBV7-9

CDR3: CSARTSGSRDTGELFF
J: TRBJ2-2
V: TRBV20-1

CDR3: CSSYPGLAGETQYF
J: TRBJ2-5
V: TRBV20-1

CDR3: CASSTHTTSWGANVLTF
J: TRBJ2-6
V: TRBV5-1

CDR3: CAWSKGRGNQPQHF
J: TRBJ1-5
V: TRBV30

CDR3: CASSLIASTGELFF
J: TRBJ2-2
V: TRBV27

CDR3: CSVRQGPYEQYF
J: TRBJ2-7
V: TRBV29-1

CDR3: CASSQDTKGSSYNSPLHF
J: TRBJ1-6
V: TRBV7-3

CDR3: CASSGGTTDTQYF
J: TRBJ2-3
V: TRBV7-3

CDR3: CASSGEGLRETQYF
J: TRBJ2-5
V: TRBV7-6

CDR3: CASSITGVGTGELFF
J: TRBJ2-2
V: TRBV19

CDR3: CASSTRTGAFQETQYF
J: TRBJ2-5
V: TRBV19

CDR3: CSARAVGLSEKLFF
J: TRBJ1-4
V: TRBV20-1

CDR3: CASRETRGRDSPLHF
J: TRBJ1-6
V: TRBV28

CDR3: CASSPAGTGNQPQHF
J: TRBJ1-5
V: TRBV24-1

CDR3: CASSQEFSGGAYEQYF
J: TRBJ2-7
V: TRBV7-6

CDR3: CATSRGQAGTYEQYF
J: TRBJ2-7
V: TRBV15

CDR3: CATSRDLGAEAFF
J: TRBJ1-1
V: TRBV15

CDR3: CASSPGTGMAGELFF
J: TRBJ2-2
V: TRBV25-1

CDR3: CSATRGGSTEAFF
J: TRBJ1-1
V: TRBV20-1

CDR3: CASSLDRGGPIPYEQYF
J: TRBJ2-7
V: TRBV2

CDR3: CASSLFSVFGEQYF
J: TRBJ2-7
V: TRBV25-1

CDR3: CSVRKRGQETQYF
J: -
V: TRBV29-1

CDR3: CASSRADNQPQHF
J: TRBJ1-5
V: TRBV9

CDR3: CASSASGLINEKLFF
J: TRBJ1-4
V: TRBV2

CDR3: CASSQRDRGNTEAFF
J: TRBJ1-1
V: TRBV4-2

CDR3: CASSSHGTGVFF
J: TRBJ1-1
V: TRBV19

CDR3: CSVGAYGYTF
J: TRBJ1-2
V: TRBV29-1

CDR3: CSALQGSSYEQYF
J: TRBJ2-7
V: TRBV20-1

CDR3: CASSLGASGTYEQYF
J: TRBJ2-7
V: TRBV11-2

CDR3: CASSTGTGKTQYF
J: TRBJ2-5
V: TRBV2

CDR3: CSVRQGGLDQPQHF
J: TRBJ1-5
V: TRBV29-1

CDR3: CAGARSNTGELFF
J: TRBJ2-2
V: TRBV7-9

CDR3: CASSLVAGGGRGQPQHF
J: TRBJ1-5
V: TRBV7-2